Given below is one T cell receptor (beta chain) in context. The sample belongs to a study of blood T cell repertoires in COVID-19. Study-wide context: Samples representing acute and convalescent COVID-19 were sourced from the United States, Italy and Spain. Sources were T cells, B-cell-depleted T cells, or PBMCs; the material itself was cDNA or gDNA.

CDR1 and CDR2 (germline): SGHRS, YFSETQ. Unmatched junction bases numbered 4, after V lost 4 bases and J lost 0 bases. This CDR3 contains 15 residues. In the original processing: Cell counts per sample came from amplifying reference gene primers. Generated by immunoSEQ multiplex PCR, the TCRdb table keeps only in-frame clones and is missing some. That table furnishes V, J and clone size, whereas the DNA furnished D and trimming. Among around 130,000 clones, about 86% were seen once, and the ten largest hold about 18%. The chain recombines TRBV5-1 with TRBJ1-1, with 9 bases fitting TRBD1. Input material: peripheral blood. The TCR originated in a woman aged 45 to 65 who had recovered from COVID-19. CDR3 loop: CASSLWTGVNTEAFF. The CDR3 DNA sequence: TGCGCCAGCAGCCTCTGGACAGGGGTGAACACTGAAGCTTTCTTT.